The sequence of this TCR beta chain was determined in a study of blood T cell repertoires in COVID-19. Libraries were prepared by immunoSEQ multiplex PCR; TCRdb keeps only in-frame clonotypes and omits some of them. The data contain 250,000 to 300,000 clones, roughly 90% of them singletons. CDR3 length: 15 residues. Germline V gene lookup returns CDR1 SGHDT and CDR2 YYEEEE. Trimming at V came to 5 bases and at J to 5 bases, leaving 7 bases not matched to a gene. Sequenced input: peripheral blood. This chain uses TRBV5-6 with TRBJ2-2; TRBD1 agrees at 9 bases. The clonotype originates from a woman aged 50 to 65 who had recovered from COVID-19. DNA of the CDR3: TGTGCCAGCAGGACCGGGACAGGGTGGACCGGGGAGCTGTTTTTT. It encodes CASRTGTGWTGELFF.